Listed below are T cell receptor beta chains from one sample, sequenced in a study of OX40 agonist ivuxolimab in advanced cancers. Assay: immunoSEQ multiplex PCR; the TCRdb copy retains only in-frame clones and omits some. The sample shows approximately 40,000 clones, approximately 84% of them seen only once. The specimen was CD4+ or CD8+ T cells sorted from blood, collected in a trial of the OX40 agonist ivuxolimab. These receptors were collected from an adult with an advanced solid tumor such as melanoma, head and neck, liver or kidney cancer. Each CDR3 is given with its conserved first and last residue. D genes are given only for firm matches. Only part of the rows carry a size: once, few, many, or a class if the clone is expanded.

- | - | TRBJ2-7 | TRBV6-1 | 13 | TGTGCCAGCACCCCAGGCGGGACCTACGAGCAGTACTTC | CASTPGGTYEQYF
- | - | TRBJ1-5 | TRBV2 | 16 | TGTGCCAGCAGTGAAGCTACAACTTATAGCAATCAGCCCCAGCATTTT | CASSEATTYSNQPQHF
- | - | TRBJ1-1 | TRBV10-2 | 15 | TGCGCCAGCAGTGCCGAGGACGTCCTGAACACTGAAGCTTTCTTT | CASSAEDVLNTEAFF
- | TRBD2 | TRBJ2-7 | TRBV6-5 | 15 | TGTGCCAGCAGTTACTCTATCGGGGGGAGGCACGAGCAGTACTTC | CASSYSIGGRHEQYF
- | - | TRBJ2-5 | TRBV30 | 15 | TGTGCCTGGAGAGAAGGCCGATCCGGGGGAGAGACCCAGTACTTC | CAWREGRSGGETQYF
- | TRBD2 | TRBJ2-1 | TRBV5-4 | 13 | TGTGCCAGCAGCTTGGACCCAGCGGGGGGTCCGCTCTTC | CASSLDPAGGPLF
- | TRBD2 | TRBJ2-1 | TRBV9 | 16 | TGTGCCAGCAGCGTACCGACGGGGGGGCGAATCGATGAGCAGTTCTTC | CASSVPTGGRIDEQFF
- | TRBD1 | TRBJ1-6 | TRBV19 | 15 | TGTGCCAGTAATAAGGGGGCCTTTCTTAATTCACCCCTCCACTTT | CASNKGAFLNSPLHF
- | - | TRBJ2-5 | TRBV6-5 | 13 | TGTGCCAGCAGTAGGACGGACGGGGAGACCCAGTACTTC | CASSRTDGETQYF
- | - | TRBJ1-1 | TRBV10-3 | 17 | TGTGCCATCAGTGACCAGGGCGGGGGGTTCCTGAACACTGAAGCTTTCTTT | CAISDQGGGFLNTEAFF
- | - | TRBJ2-1 | TRBV29-1 | 18 | TGCAGCGTTGAATGGGACGGAGGGCTCACAACCCCCTACAATGAGCAGTTCTTC | CSVEWDGGLTTPYNEQFF
- | TRBD1 | TRBJ1-1 | TRBV5-4 | 14 | TGTGCCAGCAGCTTAGAGGGGGCCGAAACTGAAGCTTTCTTT | CASSLEGAETEAFF
- | - | TRBJ2-1 | TRBV7-9 | 16 | TGTGCCAGCAGCTTGAGCGACGGGACCCCTTACAATGAGCAGTTCTTC | CASSLSDGTPYNEQFF
once | - | TRBJ2-2 | TRBV4-2 | 13 | TGTGCCAGCAGCCAAACGACCACCGGGGAGCTGTTTTTT | CASSQTTTGELFF
- | TRBD1 | TRBJ2-7 | TRBV15 | 14 | TGTGCCACCAGCTTTGGGACAGGGGGCTACGAGCAGTACTTC | CATSFGTGGYEQYF
- | - | TRBJ1-1 | TRBV4-3 | 16 | TGCGCCAGCAGCCAAGATCGGAGGGGTGGAAACACTGAAGCTTTCTTT | CASSQDRRGGNTEAFF
- | - | TRBJ1-5 | TRBV19 | 15 | TGTGCCAGTAGTATAGGAGCCGGGGCAAATCAGCCCCAGCATTTT | CASSIGAGANQPQHF
- | - | TRBJ2-6 | TRBV30 | 14 | TGTGCCTGGAGTGTACAAGCTGGGGCCAACGTCCTGACTTTC | CAWSVQAGANVLTF
- | TRBD1 | TRBJ2-7 | TRBV2 | 15 | TGTGCCAGCCGGGACAGGGGGAGAGTAAGCTACGAGCAGTACTTC | CASRDRGRVSYEQYF
- | - | TRBJ2-5 | TRBV7-9 | 14 | TGTGCCAGCAGCTCCTCCCACTCCCCAGAGACCCAGTACTTC | CASSSSHSPETQYF
- | - | TRBJ1-2 | TRBV7-9 | 17 | TGTGCCAGCAGCTTCCCCGATGATGGGGGCAGGACACAGGGCTACACCTTC | CASSFPDDGGRTQGYTF
- | - | TRBJ2-7 | TRBV9 | 15 | TGTGCCAGCAGTGCTAGCCCGGACGGGGCCTACGAGCAGTACTTC | CASSASPDGAYEQYF
- | - | TRBJ1-1 | TRBV29-1 | 13 | TGCAGCGTTGAAGCGGGGGGAAACACTGAAGCTTTCTTT | CSVEAGGNTEAFF
- | - | TRBJ1-1 | TRBV5-6 | 13 | TGTGCCAGCAGGGACGAATCGAACACTGAAGCTTTCTTT | CASRDESNTEAFF
- | TRBD1 | TRBJ1-2 | TRBV6-1 | 12 | TGTGCCAGCCTGGGACAGATCTATGGCTACACCTTC | CASLGQIYGYTF
- | TRBD2 | TRBJ2-7 | TRBV10-3 | 17 | TGTGCCATCAGTGAGGGTTCTAGCGGGGAAATCTCCTACGAGCAGTACTTC | CAISEGSSGEISYEQYF
- | - | TRBJ1-6 | TRBV5-5 | 16 | TGTGCCAGCAGCGAGGACTTAAGCTCCTATAATTCACCCCTCCACTTT | CASSEDLSSYNSPLHF
- | - | TRBJ1-1 | TRBV27 | 14 | TGTGCCAGCAGTTTATCCGGGGAGGGGACTGAAGCTTTCTTT | CASSLSGEGTEAFF
- | - | TRBJ2-7 | TRBV7-9 | 13 | TGTGCCAGCAGCTCCGGGACGGTCTTAGAGCAGTACTTC | CASSSGTVLEQYF
once | TRBD1 | TRBJ2-5 | TRBV27 | 16 | TGTGCCAGCAGTTTAAGGACATTAAGGGGGCCAGAGACCCAGTACTTC | CASSLRTLRGPETQYF
- | - | TRBJ2-2 | TRBV4-1 | 13 | TGCGCCAGCAGCCAAGACGCAGACGGGGAGCTGTTTTTT | CASSQDADGELFF
- | TRBD1 | TRBJ1-2 | TRBV19 | 13 | TGTGCCAGTAGGAAAGGGGGCTACTATGGCTACACCTTC | CASRKGGYYGYTF
- | - | TRBJ1-4 | TRBV11-2 | 11 | TGTGCCAGCAGCCTACAGGGAAAACTGTTTTTT | CASSLQGKLFF
- | - | TRBJ1-5 | TRBV10-1 | 13 | TGCGCCATCAAGGACTGGAGCGATCAGCCCCAGCATTTT | CAIKDWSDQPQHF
- | - | TRBJ2-7 | TRBV9 | 15 | TGTGCCAGCAGCGTAGAGACAGGAGATATCTACGAGCAGTACTTC | CASSVETGDIYEQYF
- | TRBD2 | TRBJ2-2 | TRBV27 | 15 | TGTGCCAGCACCCCGTGGGGGGGGATCACCGGGGAGCTGTTTTTT | CASTPWGGITGELFF
- | TRBD2 | TRBJ2-7 | TRBV11-2 | 16 | TGTGCCAGCAGCTCCAATAGCGGGGGCCTCATTTACGAGCAGTACTTC | CASSSNSGGLIYEQYF
- | - | TRBJ1-2 | TRBV7-9 | 16 | TGTGCCAGCAGCCAGTTAGAGGTACAACGAGGCTATGGCTACACCTTC | CASSQLEVQRGYGYTF
- | - | TRBJ2-5 | TRBV6-5 | 16 | TGTGCCAGCAGTTACACCGGGGGGCAGGGGGCTGAGACCCAGTACTTC | CASSYTGGQGAETQYF
- | TRBD1 | TRBJ1-5 | TRBV27 | 18 | TGTGCCAGCAGTCCATATGACAGGGAGATTTTTAGCAATCAGCCCCAGCATTTT | CASSPYDREIFSNQPQHF